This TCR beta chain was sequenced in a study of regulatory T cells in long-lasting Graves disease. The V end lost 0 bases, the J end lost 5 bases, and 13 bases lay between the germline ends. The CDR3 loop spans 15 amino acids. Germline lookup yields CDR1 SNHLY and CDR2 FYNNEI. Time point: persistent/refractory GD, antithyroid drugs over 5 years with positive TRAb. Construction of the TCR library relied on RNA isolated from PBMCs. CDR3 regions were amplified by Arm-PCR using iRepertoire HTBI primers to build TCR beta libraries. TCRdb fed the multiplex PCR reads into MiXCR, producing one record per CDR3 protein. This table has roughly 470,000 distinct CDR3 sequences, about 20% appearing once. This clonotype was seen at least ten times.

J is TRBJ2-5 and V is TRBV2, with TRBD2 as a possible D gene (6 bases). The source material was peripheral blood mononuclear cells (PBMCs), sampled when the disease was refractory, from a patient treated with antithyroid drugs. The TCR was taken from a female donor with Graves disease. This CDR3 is CASSEAPRRGETQYF. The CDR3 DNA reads TGTGCCAGCAGTGAAGCCCCTAGGCGGGGTGAGACCCAGTACTTC. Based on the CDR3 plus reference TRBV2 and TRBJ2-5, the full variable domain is EPEVTQTPSHQVTQMGQEVILRCVPISNHLYFYWYRQILGQKVEFLVSFYNNEISEKSEIFDDQFSVERPDGSNFTLKIRSTKLEDSAMYFCASSEAPRRGETQYFGPGTRLLVL.